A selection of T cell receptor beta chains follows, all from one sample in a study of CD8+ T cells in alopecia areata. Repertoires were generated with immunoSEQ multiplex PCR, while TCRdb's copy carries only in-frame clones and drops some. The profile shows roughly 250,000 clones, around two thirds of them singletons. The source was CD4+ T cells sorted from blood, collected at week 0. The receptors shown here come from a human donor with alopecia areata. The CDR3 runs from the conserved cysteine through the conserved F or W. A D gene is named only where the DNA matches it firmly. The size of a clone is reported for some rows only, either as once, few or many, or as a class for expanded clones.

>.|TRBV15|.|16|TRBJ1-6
TGTGCCACCAGTCCCCGAGGGAGCTCCTATAATTCACCCCTCCACTTT
CATSPRGSSYNSPLHF
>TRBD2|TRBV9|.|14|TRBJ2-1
TGTGCCAGCAGCGTAGGGACTAGCTACAATGAGCAGTTCTTC
CASSVGTSYNEQFF
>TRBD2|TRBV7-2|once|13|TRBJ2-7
TGTGCCAGCAGCTCACGGACTAGCGGCGATCAGTACTTC
CASSSRTSGDQYF
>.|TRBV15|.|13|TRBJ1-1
TGTGCCACCAGCAGAGCTCTCGACGGTGAAGCTTTCTTT
CATSRALDGEAFF
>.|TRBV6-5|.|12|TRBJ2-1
TGTGCCAGCAGGCTGCGCCCCAATGAGCAGTTCTTC
CASRLRPNEQFF
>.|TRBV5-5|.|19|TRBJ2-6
TGTGCCAGCAGCCTTAGGACAGCCCACCTGGGATCTGGGGCCAACGTCCTGACTTTC
CASSLRTAHLGSGANVLTF
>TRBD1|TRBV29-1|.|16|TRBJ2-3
TGCAGCGTCGAACCCCGGGACAGGGGATTCACAGATACGCAGTATTTT
CSVEPRDRGFTDTQYF
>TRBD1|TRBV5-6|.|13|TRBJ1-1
TGTGCCAGCAGTCGGGACAGGGGGCCTGAAGCTTTCTTT
CASSRDRGPEAFF
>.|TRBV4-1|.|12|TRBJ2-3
TGCGCCAGCAGCCAAGGGGCAGATACGCAGTATTTT
CASSQGADTQYF
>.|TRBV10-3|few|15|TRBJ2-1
TGTGCCATCAGTGACGGCGGGGGCGTATACAATGAGCAGTTCTTC
CAISDGGGVYNEQFF
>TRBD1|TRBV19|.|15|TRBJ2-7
TGTGCCAGTAGTATGGGACAGGAGACTTCCTACGAGCAGTACTTC
CASSMGQETSYEQYF
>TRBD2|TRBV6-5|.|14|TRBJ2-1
TGTGCCAGCAGTCCTAGCGGGGGGCACAATGAGCAGTTCTTC
CASSPSGGHNEQFF
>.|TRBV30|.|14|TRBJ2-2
TGTGCCTGGGGACGGACAAAGAACACCGGGGAGCTGTTTTTT
CAWGRTKNTGELFF
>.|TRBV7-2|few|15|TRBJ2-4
TGTGCCAGCAGCCCCCGCGCCGGCTCCAAAAACATTCAGTACTTC
CASSPRAGSKNIQYF
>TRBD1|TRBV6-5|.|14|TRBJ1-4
TGTGCCAGCAGAGGGACAGGGGGATTTGAAAAACTGTTTTTT
CASRGTGGFEKLFF
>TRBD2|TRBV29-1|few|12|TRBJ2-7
TGCAGCGTGATCGGGAGGGGCTACGAGCAGTACTTC
CSVIGRGYEQYF